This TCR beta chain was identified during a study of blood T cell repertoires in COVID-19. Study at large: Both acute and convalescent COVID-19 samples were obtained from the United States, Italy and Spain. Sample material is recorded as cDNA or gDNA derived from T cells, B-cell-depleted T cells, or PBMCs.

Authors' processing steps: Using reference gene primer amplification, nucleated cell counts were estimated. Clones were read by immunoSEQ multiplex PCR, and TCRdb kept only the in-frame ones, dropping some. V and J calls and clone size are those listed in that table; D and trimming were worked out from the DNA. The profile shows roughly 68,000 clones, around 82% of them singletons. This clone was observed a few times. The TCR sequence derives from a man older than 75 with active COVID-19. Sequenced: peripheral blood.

The CDR3 region has the DNA TGTGCCAGCAGCCCCGGGGTGGACGGGGATAATGAAAAACTGTTTTTT. Residues: CASSPGVDGDNEKLFF. This rearrangement joins TRBV7-9 to TRBJ1-4; D gene unclear. The V and J ends lost 5 bases and 4 bases respectively, with 17 bases between them. The CDR3 length is 16 residues. Germline V CDR1 and CDR2: SEHNR, FQNEAQ (reference sequence).